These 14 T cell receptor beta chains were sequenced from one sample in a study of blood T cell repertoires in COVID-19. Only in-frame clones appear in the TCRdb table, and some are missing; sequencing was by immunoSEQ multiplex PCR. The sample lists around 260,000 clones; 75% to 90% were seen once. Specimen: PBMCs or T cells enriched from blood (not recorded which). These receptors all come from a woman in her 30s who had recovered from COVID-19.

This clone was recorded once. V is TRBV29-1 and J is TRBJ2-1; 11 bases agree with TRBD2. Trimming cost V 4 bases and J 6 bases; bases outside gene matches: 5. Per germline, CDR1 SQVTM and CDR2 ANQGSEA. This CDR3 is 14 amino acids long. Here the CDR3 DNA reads TGCAGCGTTGGTAGCGGGGGGGCTTTCAATGAGCAGTTCTTC. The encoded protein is CSVGSGGAFNEQFF.

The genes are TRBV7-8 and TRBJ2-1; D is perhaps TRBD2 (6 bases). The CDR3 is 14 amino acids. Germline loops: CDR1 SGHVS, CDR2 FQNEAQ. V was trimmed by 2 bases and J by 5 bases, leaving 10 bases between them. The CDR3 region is CASSLLPGDNEQFF. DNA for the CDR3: TGTGCCAGCAGCTTACTTCCGGGGGACAATGAGCAGTTCTTC.

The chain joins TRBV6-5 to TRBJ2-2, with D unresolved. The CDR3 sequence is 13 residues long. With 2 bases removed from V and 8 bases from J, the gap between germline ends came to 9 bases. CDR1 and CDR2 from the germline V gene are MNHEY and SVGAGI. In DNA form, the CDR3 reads TGTGCCAGCAGTTACCCCGCCGGTGGGGAGCTGTTTTTT. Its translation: CASSYPAGGELFF.

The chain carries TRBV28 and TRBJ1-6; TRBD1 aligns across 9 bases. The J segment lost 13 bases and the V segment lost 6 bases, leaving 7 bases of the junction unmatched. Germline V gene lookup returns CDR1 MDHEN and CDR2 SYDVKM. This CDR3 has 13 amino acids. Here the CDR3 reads CASRGQGGLPLHF. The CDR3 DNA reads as TGTGCCAGCAGGGGACAGGGAGGGCTCCCCCTCCACTTT.

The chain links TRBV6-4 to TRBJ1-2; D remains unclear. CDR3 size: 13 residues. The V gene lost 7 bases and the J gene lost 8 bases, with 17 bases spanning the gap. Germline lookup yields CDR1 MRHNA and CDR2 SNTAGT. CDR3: CASMTSSIKGYTF. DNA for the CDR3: TGTGCCAGCATGACATCTTCCATTAAAGGCTACACCTTC.

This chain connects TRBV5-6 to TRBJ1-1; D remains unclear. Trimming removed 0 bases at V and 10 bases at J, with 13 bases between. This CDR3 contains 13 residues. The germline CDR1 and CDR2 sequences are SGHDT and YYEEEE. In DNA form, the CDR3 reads TGTGCCAGCAGCTTGGATATTCGGCCAGGAGCTTTCTTT. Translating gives CASSLDIRPGAFF.

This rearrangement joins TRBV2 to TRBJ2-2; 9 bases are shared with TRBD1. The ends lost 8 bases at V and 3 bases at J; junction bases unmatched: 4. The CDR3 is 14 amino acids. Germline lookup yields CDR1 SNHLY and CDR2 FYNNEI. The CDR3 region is CASARDRDTGELFF. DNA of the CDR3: TGTGCCAGCGCCCGGGACAGGGACACCGGGGAGCTGTTTTTT. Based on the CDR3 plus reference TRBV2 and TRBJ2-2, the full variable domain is EPEVTQTPSHQVTQMGQEVILRCVPISNHLYFYWYRQILGQKVEFLVSFYNNEISEKSEIFDDQFSVERPDGSNFTLKIRSTKLEDSAMYFCASARDRDTGELFFGEGSRLTVL.

CDR3 nucleotide sequence: TGTGCCAGCAGTGAGGAGGGGATGGGGTATGGTACAGATACGCAGTATTTT. Translated: CASSEEGMGYGTDTQYF. This rearrangement joins TRBV6-1 to TRBJ2-3; D is possibly TRBD2 (6 bases). Germline V gene lookup returns CDR1 MNHNS and CDR2 SASEGT. The CDR3 is made up of 17 amino acids. The ends were cut back, 3 bases at V and 3 bases at J, with 19 bases in the middle.

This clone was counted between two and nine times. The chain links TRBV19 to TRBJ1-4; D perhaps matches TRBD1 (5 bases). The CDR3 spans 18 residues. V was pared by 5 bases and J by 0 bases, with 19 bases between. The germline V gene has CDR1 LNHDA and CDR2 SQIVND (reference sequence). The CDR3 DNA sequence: TGTGCCAGTAGTCCTACCGGGATCCGGGGGGCAACTAATGAAAAACTGTTTTTT. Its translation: CASSPTGIRGATNEKLFF.

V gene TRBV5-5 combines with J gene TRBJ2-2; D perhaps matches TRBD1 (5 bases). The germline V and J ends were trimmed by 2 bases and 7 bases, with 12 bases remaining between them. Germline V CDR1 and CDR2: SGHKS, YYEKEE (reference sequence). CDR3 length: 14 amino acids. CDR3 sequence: CASSFYRSGGELFF. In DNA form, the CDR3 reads TGTGCCAGCAGCTTTTACAGGTCAGGCGGGGAGCTGTTTTTT. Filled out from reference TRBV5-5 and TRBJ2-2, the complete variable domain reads DAGVTQSPTHLIKTRGQQVTLRCSPISGHKSVSWYQQVLGQGPQFIFQYYEKEERGRGNFPDRFSARQFPNYSSELNVNALLLGDSALYLCASSFYRSGGELFFGEGSRLTVL.

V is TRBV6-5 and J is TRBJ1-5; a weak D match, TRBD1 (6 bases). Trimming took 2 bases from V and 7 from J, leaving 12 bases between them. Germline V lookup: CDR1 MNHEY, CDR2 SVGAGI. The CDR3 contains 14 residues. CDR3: CASSYGGARQPQHF. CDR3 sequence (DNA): TGTGCCAGCAGTTACGGGGGGGCGAGACAGCCCCAGCATTTT.

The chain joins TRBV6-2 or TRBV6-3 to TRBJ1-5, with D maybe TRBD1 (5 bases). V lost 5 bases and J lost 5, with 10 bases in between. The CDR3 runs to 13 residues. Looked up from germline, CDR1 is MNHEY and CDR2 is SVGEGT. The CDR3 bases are TGTGCCAGCAGTCGGGGGGAGCATCAGCCCCAGCATTTT. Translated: CASSRGEHQPQHF.

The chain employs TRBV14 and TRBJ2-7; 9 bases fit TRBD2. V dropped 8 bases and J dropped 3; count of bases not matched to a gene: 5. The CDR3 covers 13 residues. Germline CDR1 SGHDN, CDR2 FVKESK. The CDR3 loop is CASRGGDHYEQYF. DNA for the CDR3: TGTGCCAGCCGCGGGGGGGACCACTACGAGCAGTACTTC.

The CDR3 sequence: CASSPNFRDRGNSPLHF. CDR3 nucleotide sequence: TGTGCCAGCTCACCCAACTTTCGAGACAGGGGTAATTCACCCCTCCACTTT. The chain carries TRBV18 and TRBJ1-6, with 8 bases aligning to TRBD1. The CDR3 has 17 residues. The V segment lost 3 bases and the J segment 6 bases; nucleotides outside the gene matches: 10. The V gene's germline CDR1 is KGHSH and CDR2 LQKENI.